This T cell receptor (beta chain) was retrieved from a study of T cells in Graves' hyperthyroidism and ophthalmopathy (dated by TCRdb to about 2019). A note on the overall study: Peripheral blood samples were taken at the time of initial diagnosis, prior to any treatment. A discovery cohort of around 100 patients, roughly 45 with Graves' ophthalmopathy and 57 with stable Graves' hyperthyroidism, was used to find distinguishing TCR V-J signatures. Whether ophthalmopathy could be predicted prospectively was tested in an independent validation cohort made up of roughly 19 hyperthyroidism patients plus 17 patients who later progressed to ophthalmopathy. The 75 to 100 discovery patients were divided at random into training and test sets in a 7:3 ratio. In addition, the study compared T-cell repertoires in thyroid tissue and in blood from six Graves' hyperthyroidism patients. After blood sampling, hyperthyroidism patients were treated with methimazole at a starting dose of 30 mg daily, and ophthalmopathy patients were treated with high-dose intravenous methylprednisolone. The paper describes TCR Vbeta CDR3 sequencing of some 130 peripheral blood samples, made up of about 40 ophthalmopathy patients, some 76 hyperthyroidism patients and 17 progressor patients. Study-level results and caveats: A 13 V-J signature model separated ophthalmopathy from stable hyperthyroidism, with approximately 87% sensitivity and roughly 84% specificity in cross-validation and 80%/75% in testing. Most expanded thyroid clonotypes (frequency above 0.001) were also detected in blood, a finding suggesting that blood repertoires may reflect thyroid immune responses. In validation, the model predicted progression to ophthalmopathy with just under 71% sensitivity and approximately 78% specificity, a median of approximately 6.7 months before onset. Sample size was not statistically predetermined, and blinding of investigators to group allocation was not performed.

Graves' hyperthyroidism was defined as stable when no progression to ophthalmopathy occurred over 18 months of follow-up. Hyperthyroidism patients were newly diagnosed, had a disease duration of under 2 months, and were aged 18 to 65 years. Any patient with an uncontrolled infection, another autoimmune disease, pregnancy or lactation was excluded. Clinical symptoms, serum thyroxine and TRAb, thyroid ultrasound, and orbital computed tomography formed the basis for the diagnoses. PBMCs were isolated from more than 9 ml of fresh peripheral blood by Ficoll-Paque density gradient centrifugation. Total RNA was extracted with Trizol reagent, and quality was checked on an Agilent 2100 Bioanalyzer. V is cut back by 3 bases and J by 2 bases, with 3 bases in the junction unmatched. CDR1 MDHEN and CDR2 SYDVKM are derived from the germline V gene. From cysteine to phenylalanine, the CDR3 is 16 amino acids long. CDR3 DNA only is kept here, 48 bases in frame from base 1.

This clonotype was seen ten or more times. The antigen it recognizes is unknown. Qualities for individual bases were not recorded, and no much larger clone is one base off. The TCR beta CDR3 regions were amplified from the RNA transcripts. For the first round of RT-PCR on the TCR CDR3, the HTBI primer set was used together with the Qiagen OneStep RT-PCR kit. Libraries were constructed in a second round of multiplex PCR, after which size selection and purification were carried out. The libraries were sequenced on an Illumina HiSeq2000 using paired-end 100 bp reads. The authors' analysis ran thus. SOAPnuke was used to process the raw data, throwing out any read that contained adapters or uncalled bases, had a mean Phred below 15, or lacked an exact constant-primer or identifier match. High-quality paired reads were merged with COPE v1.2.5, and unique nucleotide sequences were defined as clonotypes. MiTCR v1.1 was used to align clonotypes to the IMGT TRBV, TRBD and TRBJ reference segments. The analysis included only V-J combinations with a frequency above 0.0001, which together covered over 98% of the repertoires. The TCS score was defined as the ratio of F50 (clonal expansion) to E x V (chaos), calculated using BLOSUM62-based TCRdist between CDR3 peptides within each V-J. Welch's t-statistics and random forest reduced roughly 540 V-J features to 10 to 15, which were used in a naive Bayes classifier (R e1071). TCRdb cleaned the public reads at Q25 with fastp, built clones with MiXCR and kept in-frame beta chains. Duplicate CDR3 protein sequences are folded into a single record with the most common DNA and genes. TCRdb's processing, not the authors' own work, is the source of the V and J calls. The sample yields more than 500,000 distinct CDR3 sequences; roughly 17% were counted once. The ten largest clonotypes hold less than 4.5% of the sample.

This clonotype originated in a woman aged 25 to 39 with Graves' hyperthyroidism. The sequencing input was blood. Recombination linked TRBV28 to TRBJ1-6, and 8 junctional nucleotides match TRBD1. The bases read TGTGCCAGCAGTTTTACAGGGGGGACCTATAATTCACCCCTCCACTTT. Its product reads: CASSFTGGTYNSPLHF.